A selection of T cell receptor beta chains follows, all from one sample in a study of cytotoxic CD8 clonotypes in ibrutinib-treated CLL. Clones were sequenced by immunoSEQ multiplex PCR, and TCRdb holds only the in-frame ones, with some missing. The sample comprises some 35,000 clones, 70% to 80% of which are singletons, and 15% to 20% rests with the top ten. The sample consisted of PBMCs, taken at disease progression, from a patient treated with ibrutinib. These receptors were collected from a human donor with chronic lymphocytic leukemia. Both conserved end residues are part of each CDR3. The order of the fields is D gene, V gene, CDR3 length, clone size, J gene, CDR3 protein, CDR3 DNA. A D gene is named only where the DNA matches it firmly. Not all rows give a size; the values are once, few, many and, for expanded clones, a class.

NA	TRBV10-3	13	NA	TRBJ1-4	CAIGAGFNEKLFF	TGTGCCATCGGGGCAGGTTTTAATGAAAAACTGTTTTTT
NA	TRBV11-1	14	once	TRBJ1-3	CASSYGLSGNTIYF	TGTGCCAGCAGCTACGGACTCTCTGGAAACACCATATATTTT
NA	TRBV20-1	9	few	TRBJ1-2	CSAAYGYTF	TGCAGTGCCGCATATGGCTACACCTTC
NA	TRBV7-8	14	NA	TRBJ2-7	CASSLIGPTYEQYF	TGTGCCAGCAGCTTAATCGGCCCGACCTACGAGCAGTACTTC
NA	TRBV6-5	14	medium-sized	TRBJ1-4	CASSYGRVGEKLFF	TGTGCCAGCAGTTACGGCAGGGTGGGTGAAAAACTGTTTTTT
NA	TRBV6-1	12	NA	TRBJ2-5	CASSEWGETQYF	TGTGCCAGCAGTGAATGGGGGGAGACCCAGTACTTC
NA	TRBV6-6	14	NA	TRBJ2-1	CASSYETRPSEQFF	TGTGCCAGCAGTTACGAGACTAGACCGTCCGAGCAGTTCTTC
NA	TRBV7-9	15	once	TRBJ1-4	CASSGWTAENEKLFF	TGTGCCAGCAGCGGATGGACAGCAGAAAATGAAAAACTGTTTTTT
TRBD2	TRBV6-6	14	medium-sized	TRBJ2-3	CATQTSGRTDTQYF	TGTGCCACCCAGACTAGCGGGCGCACAGATACGCAGTATTTT
TRBD1	TRBV10-2	16	NA	TRBJ2-3	CASREWGQGATDTQYF	TGCGCCAGCAGGGAGTGGGGACAGGGGGCCACAGATACGCAGTATTTT
TRBD2	TRBV2	15	few	TRBJ2-5	CASSVTGLAAETQYF	TGTGCCAGCAGTGTTACCGGACTAGCGGCCGAGACCCAGTACTTC
NA	TRBV21-1	13	NA	TRBJ1-1	CASSKGVNTEAFF	TGTGCCAGCAGCAAAGGGGTGAACACTGAAGCTTTCTTT
NA	TRBV19	18	NA	TRBJ1-3	CASSIPPRRYPSGNTIYF	TGTGCCAGTAGTATCCCGCCTCGGCGATACCCCTCTGGAAACACCATATATTTT
TRBD2	TRBV2	15	NA	TRBJ2-5	CASRPGLAGQETQYF	TGTGCCAGCAGACCCGGACTAGCGGGCCAAGAGACCCAGTACTTC
NA	TRBV10-3	12	NA	TRBJ2-7	CAISGTEYEQYF	TGTGCCATCAGTGGGACTGAATACGAGCAGTACTTC
NA	TRBV6-1	13	NA	TRBJ1-1	CASSDAGVTEAFF	TGTGCCAGCAGTGACGCAGGGGTCACTGAAGCTTTCTTT
NA	TRBV6-5	13	NA	TRBJ1-4	CASSYGHREKLFF	TGTGCCAGCAGTTACGGTCACAGGGAGAAACTGTTTTTT
NA	TRBV7-9	12	NA	TRBJ2-1	CASSKDWREQFF	TGTGCCAGCAGCAAAGATTGGAGGGAGCAGTTCTTC
NA	TRBV2	16	medium-sized	TRBJ1-4	CASRSRQGATNEKLFF	TGTGCCAGCAGGTCGCGCCAGGGTGCAACTAATGAAAAACTGTTTTTT
NA	TRBV5-1	15	NA	TRBJ1-1	CASFNKRPQNTEAFF	TGCGCCAGCTTCAATAAGAGGCCGCAGAACACTGAAGCTTTCTTT
TRBD1	TRBV2	13	NA	TRBJ1-2	CASSDRGRFGYTF	TGTGCCAGCAGTGACAGGGGGCGATTTGGCTACACCTTC
TRBD1	TRBV9	12	NA	TRBJ1-2	CASGPTGDGYTF	TGTGCCAGCGGACCGACAGGGGACGGCTACACCTTC
NA	TRBV14	12	medium-sized	TRBJ1-6	CASSQNGLTLHF	TGTGCCAGCAGCCAGAACGGTCTAACCCTCCACTTT
TRBD2	TRBV11-2	17	once	TRBJ2-3	CASSLVASGGQTDTQYF	TGTGCCAGCAGCTTAGTGGCCAGCGGGGGGCAGACAGATACGCAGTATTTT
TRBD1	TRBV6-5	15	NA	TRBJ1-1	CASSRWTGGPTEAFF	TGTGCCAGCAGTCGCTGGACAGGGGGGCCCACTGAAGCTTTCTTT
TRBD1	TRBV14	14	NA	TRBJ1-2	CASSQGTGRQGYTF	TGTGCCAGCAGCCAAGGGACAGGGAGGCAGGGCTACACCTTC
NA	TRBV19	13	NA	TRBJ1-1	CASRRLENTEAFF	TGTGCCAGTAGAAGACTCGAAAACACTGAAGCTTTCTTT
NA	TRBV6-5	16	NA	TRBJ2-7	CASSYSGGFSSYEQYF	TGTGCCAGCAGTTACTCGGGGGGATTTAGCTCCTACGAGCAGTACTTC
TRBD1	TRBV11-2	16	NA	TRBJ1-1	CASSLDFRTGFHEAFF	TGTGCCAGCAGCTTAGATTTTCGGACAGGGTTTCATGAAGCTTTCTTT
TRBD1	TRBV10-3	13	NA	TRBJ2-7	CATGQGVSYEQYF	TGTGCCACCGGACAGGGGGTTTCCTACGAGCAGTACTTC
NA	TRBV10-2	13	NA	TRBJ2-1	CASNPGPAIEQFF	TGCGCCAGCAATCCGGGACCCGCTATTGAGCAGTTCTTC
NA	TRBV12-5	12	NA	TRBJ1-5	CASGLALQPQHF	TGTGCTAGTGGTTTGGCCCTTCAGCCCCAGCATTTT
TRBD1	TRBV25-1	14	NA	TRBJ2-5	CASSELTGKETQYF	TGTGCCAGCAGTGAATTGACAGGGAAAGAGACCCAGTACTTC
NA	TRBV2	16	NA	TRBJ1-3	CASGDGRSYSGNTIYF	TGTGCCAGCGGAGATGGGAGGAGCTACTCTGGAAACACCATATATTTT
NA	TRBV19	16	NA	TRBJ2-3	CASSRGGALSSDTQYF	TGTGCCAGTAGTAGGGGTGGGGCCCTTAGCTCAGATACGCAGTATTTT
TRBD1	TRBV14	14	NA	TRBJ2-1	CASSHFQGAGGQFF	TGTGCCAGCAGCCATTTTCAGGGGGCGGGTGGGCAGTTCTTC
TRBD1	TRBV6-5	14	once	TRBJ1-1	CASKLRTGPYEAFF	TGTGCCAGCAAACTTAGGACAGGACCGTATGAAGCTTTCTTT
NA	TRBV7-9	11	NA	TRBJ2-3	CASSLPNTQYF	TGTGCCAGCAGCCTCCCGAATACGCAGTATTTT
NA	TRBV6-1	13	NA	TRBJ1-1	CASSEQGRTEAFF	TGTGCCAGCAGTGAACAGGGGAGGACTGAAGCTTTCTTT
TRBD1	TRBV11-2	13	NA	TRBJ1-2	CASRGTGGGGYTF	TGTGCCAGCAGGGGCACAGGGGGCGGCGGCTACACCTTC
NA	TRBV5-1	14	NA	TRBJ2-2	CASSYLLATGELFF	TGCGCCAGCAGCTACCTACTAGCCACCGGGGAGCTGTTTTTT
NA	TRBV5-1	12	NA	TRBJ2-1	CASSVQGNEQFF	TGCGCCAGCAGCGTCCAGGGAAATGAGCAGTTCTTC
TRBD1	TRBV29-1	12	once	TRBJ2-1	CSVRGRGDEQFF	TGCAGCGTTAGGGGGCGCGGTGATGAGCAGTTCTTC
NA	TRBV4-1	16	once	TRBJ1-5	CASSQDWPYSNQPQHF	TGCGCCAGCAGCCAAGATTGGCCATATAGCAATCAGCCCCAGCATTTT
NA	TRBV28	15	NA	TRBJ2-5	CASSLRGAGEAAQYF	TGTGCCAGCAGTCTCCGGGGGGCCGGGGAAGCGGCCCAGTACTTC
NA	TRBV7-8	13	once	TRBJ1-1	CASSLTLNTEAFF	TGTGCCAGCAGCTTGACTTTGAACACTGAAGCTTTCTTT
NA	TRBV6-1	15	NA	TRBJ2-5	CASSEAVLRQETQYF	TGTGCCAGCAGTGAAGCAGTCCTCCGCCAAGAGACCCAGTACTTC
TRBD1	TRBV6-6	15	few	TRBJ1-2	CASSYGTGGLEGYTF	TGTGCCAGCAGTTACGGGACAGGGGGGTTGGAAGGCTACACCTTC
NA	TRBV6-5	16	NA	TRBJ2-3	CASSFFPGKGSDTQYF	TGTGCCAGCAGTTTCTTCCCGGGGAAGGGATCAGATACGCAGTATTTT
TRBD1	TRBV5-4	13	NA	TRBJ2-1	CASSREQGGEQFF	TGTGCCAGCAGCCGGGAACAGGGGGGTGAGCAGTTCTTC
NA	TRBV5-1	16	NA	TRBJ1-6	CASSLDSPGLNSPLHF	TGCGCCAGCAGCTTGGACAGCCCGGGATTAAATTCACCCCTCCACTTT
NA	TRBV6-5	13	few	TRBJ1-1	CASSQTGNTEAFF	TGTGCCAGCAGTCAGACAGGGAACACTGAAGCTTTCTTT
TRBD2	TRBV19	16	few	TRBJ2-5	CASSERLAGGSGTQYF	TGTGCCAGTAGTGAGAGACTAGCGGGGGGCTCGGGGACCCAGTACTTC
TRBD1	TRBV2	14	few	TRBJ1-1	CAISGGGLNTEAFF	TGTGCCATCTCAGGGGGGGGATTGAACACTGAAGCTTTCTTT
TRBD2	TRBV29-1	19	NA	TRBJ2-2	CSAARLAGARSLNTGELFF	TGCAGCGCTGCGCGGCTAGCGGGGGCCAGATCCCTTAACACCGGGGAGCTGTTTTTT
TRBD1	TRBV6-6	14	NA	TRBJ1-3	CASHGTVGGNTIYF	TGTGCCAGCCATGGGACAGTCGGTGGAAACACCATATATTTT
TRBD1	TRBV28	15	NA	TRBJ1-1	CASSLDRGWFTEAFF	TGTGCCAGCAGCCTGGACAGGGGATGGTTCACTGAAGCTTTCTTT